Listed here is a single T cell receptor (beta chain). Repertoires were generated with immunoSEQ multiplex PCR, while TCRdb's copy carries only in-frame clones and drops some. The data hold about 98,000 clones, with just over 90% observed a single time. This CDR3 has 14 amino acids. The V gene's germline CDR1 is KGHSH and CDR2 LQKENI. V dropped 0 bases and J dropped 7 bases, with 10 bases sitting between them. The data derive from a study of T cell changes during pregnancy in multiple sclerosis. The chain carries TRBV18 and TRBJ1-5; D ambiguous. The sample was peripheral blood, taken after pregnancy. This sequence was found in a female donor in good health, enrolled as a control in a pregnancy study. The CDR3 coding sequence is TGTGCCAGCTCACCACCAAGTTCGGGACAGCCCCAGCATTTT. Translating it yields CASSPPSSGQPQHF.